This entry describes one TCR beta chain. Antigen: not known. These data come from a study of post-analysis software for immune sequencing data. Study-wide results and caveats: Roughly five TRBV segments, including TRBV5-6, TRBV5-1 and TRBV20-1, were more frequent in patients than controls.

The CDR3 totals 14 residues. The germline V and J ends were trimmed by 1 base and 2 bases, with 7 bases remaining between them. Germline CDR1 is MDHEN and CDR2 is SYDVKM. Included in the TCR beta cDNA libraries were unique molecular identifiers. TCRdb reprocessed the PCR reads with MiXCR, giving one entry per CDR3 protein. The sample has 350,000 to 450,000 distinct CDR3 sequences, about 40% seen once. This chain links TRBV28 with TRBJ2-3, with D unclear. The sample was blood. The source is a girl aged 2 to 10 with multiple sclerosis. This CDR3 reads CASSLLANTDTQYF. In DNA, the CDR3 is TGTGCCAGCAGTTTATTGGCAAACACAGATACGCAGTATTTT.